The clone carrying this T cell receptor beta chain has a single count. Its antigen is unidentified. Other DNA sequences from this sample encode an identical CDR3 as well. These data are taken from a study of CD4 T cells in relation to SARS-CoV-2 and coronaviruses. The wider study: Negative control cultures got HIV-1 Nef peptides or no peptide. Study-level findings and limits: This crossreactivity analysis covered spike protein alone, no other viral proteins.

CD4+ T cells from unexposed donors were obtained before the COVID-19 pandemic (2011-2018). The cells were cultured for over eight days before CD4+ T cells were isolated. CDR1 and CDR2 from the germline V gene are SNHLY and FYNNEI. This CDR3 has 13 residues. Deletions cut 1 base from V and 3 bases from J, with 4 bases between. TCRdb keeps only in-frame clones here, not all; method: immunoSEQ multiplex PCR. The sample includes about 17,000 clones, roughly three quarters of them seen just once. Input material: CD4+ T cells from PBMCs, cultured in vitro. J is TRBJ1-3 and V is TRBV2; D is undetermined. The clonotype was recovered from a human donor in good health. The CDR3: CASSEERGNTIYF. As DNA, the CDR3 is TGTGCCAGCAGTGAAGAACGTGGAAACACCATATATTTT.